These 4 T cell receptor beta chains were sequenced from one sample in a study of T cell responses to AZD1222 COVID-19 vaccine. Clones were read by immunoSEQ multiplex PCR, and TCRdb kept only the in-frame ones, dropping some. The sample lists about 200,000 clones; 91% were seen once. Sequences were derived from peripheral blood, sampled 28 days after the second AZD1222 dose. The receptor source for this set is an adult who received the AZD1222 COVID-19 vaccine.

The rearrangement joins TRBV10-1 to TRBJ2-7, with 7 bases matching TRBD1. Germline CDR1 and CDR2: WNHNN and SYGVQD (reference sequence). V dropped 3 bases and J dropped 3; count of bases not matched to a gene: 5. The CDR3 has 14 amino acids. DNA of the CDR3: TGCGCCAGCAGTGACCCCGACAGGGACTACGAGCAGTACTTC. Translating it yields CASSDPDRDYEQYF.

The chain carries TRBV12-5 and TRBJ2-1; 9 positions match TRBD1. In germline, CDR1 is LGHNT, CDR2 FRNRAP. CDR3 size: 15 residues. Trimming took 6 bases from V and 6 from J; bases not matched to a gene: 9. The CDR3 DNA reads as TGTGCTAGTGGCTTCTCTGGACAGGGGACCAATGAGCAGTTCTTC. It codes for CASGFSGQGTNEQFF.

This chain links TRBV5-6 with TRBJ2-1; 8 bases line up with TRBD2. The CDR3 consists of 18 residues. The V gene's germline CDR1 is SGHDT and CDR2 YYEEEE. The V gene end was trimmed by 4 bases and the J gene end by 6 bases; junction bases not matched to a gene: 18. The CDR3 here is CASSPYTSGPPLGNEQFF. As DNA, the CDR3 is TGTGCCAGCAGCCCCTATACTAGCGGCCCACCCTTGGGCAATGAGCAGTTCTTC.

The chain employs TRBV24-1 and TRBJ2-5; no clear D gene. The CDR3 totals 13 residues. V was shortened by 5 bases and J by 2 bases, with 8 bases between the two germline ends. CDR1 is KGHDR, CDR2 SFDVKD, per germline. The CDR3: CATSADGQETQYF. The CDR3 bases are TGTGCCACCAGTGCCGACGGACAAGAGACCCAGTACTTC.